The entry below describes one T cell receptor (beta chain). What it binds is not known. The authors ran the assay at deep level. Every subset had its genomic DNA shared out evenly among several immunoSEQ plates. Assay used: immunoSEQ multiplex PCR; TCRdb lists only in-frame clones, some missing. Of roughly 2 million clones listed, 90% to 95% are singletons. Trimming removed 3 bases at V and 0 bases at J, with 15 bases between. The V gene's germline CDR1 is LNHNV and CDR2 YYDKDF (reference sequence). This CDR3 comprises 17 residues. The data are from a study of shared clonotypes between healthy human individuals. Notes on the study in general: With few donors, the genetic and exposure-history diversity represented was limited.

This TCR came from a man aged 18 to 30 in good health. The J gene is TRBJ1-3, the V gene TRBV15, with D uncertain. The sequenced material came from naive CD4+ T cells sorted from blood. Subset noted: CD45RA+ positively selected. The CDR3: CATSSSVGFLSGNTIYF. CDR3 sequence (DNA): TGTGCCACCAGCAGCTCCGTGGGGTTCCTCTCTGGAAACACCATATATTTT.